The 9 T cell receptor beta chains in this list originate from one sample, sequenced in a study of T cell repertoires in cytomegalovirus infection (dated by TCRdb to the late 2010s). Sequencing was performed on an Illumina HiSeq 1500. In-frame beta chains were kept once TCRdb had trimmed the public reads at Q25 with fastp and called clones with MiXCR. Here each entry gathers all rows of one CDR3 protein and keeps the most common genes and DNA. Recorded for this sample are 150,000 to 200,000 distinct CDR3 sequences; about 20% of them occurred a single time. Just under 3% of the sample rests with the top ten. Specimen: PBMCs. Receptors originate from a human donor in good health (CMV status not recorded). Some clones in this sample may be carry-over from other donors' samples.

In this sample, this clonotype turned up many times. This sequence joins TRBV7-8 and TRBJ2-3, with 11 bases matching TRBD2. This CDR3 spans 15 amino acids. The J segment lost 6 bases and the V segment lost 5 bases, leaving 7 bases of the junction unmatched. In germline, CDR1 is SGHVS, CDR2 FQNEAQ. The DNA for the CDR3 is TGTGCCAGCAGCCGTAGCGGGGGGGTTCTGGATACGCAGTATTTT. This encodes CASSRSGGVLDTQYF.

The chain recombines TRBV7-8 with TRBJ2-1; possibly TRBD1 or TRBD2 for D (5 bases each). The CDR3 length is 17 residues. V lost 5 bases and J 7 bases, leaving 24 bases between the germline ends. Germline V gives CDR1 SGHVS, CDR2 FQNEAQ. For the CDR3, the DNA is TGTGCCAGCAGCCCGCGGTCTGGGGGTTCCCTAATGAATGAGCAGTTCTTC. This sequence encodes CASSPRSGGSLMNEQFF.

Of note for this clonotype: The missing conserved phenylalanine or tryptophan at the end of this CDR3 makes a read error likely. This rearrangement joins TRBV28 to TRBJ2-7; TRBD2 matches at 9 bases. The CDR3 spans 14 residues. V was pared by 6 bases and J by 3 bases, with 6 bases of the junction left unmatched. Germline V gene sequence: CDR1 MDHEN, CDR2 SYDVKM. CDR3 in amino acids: CASSRRGGNYEQYL. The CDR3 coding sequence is TGTGCCAGCAGCCGGCGGGGGGGCAACTACGAGCAGTACTTG.

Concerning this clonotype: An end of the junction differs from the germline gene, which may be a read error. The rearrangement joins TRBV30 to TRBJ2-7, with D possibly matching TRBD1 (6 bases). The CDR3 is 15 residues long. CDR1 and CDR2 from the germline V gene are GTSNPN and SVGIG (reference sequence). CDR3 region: CAWSVPGYGGYEQYF. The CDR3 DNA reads TGTGCCTGGAGTGTACCGGGCTATGGGGGCTACGAGCAGTACTTT.

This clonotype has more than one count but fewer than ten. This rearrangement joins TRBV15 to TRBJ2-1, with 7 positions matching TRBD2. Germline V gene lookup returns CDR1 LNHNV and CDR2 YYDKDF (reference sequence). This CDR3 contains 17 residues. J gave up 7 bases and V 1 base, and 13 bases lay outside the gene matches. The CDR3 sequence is CATSRVVVERGRNEQFF. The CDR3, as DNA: TGTGCCACCAGCAGAGTGGTAGTCGAGCGGGGTAGAAATGAGCAGTTCTTC.

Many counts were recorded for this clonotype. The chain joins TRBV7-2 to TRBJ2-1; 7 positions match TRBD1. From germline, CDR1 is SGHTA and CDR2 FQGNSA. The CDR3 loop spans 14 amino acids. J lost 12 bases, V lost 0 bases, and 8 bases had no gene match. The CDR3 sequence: CASSLATRQGGQFF. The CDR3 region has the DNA TGTGCCAGCAGCTTAGCGACGCGACAGGGCGGGCAGTTCTTC. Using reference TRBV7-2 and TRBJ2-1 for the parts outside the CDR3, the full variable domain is GAGVSQSPSNKVTEKGKDVELRCDPISGHTALYWYRQSLGQGLEFLIYFQGNSAPDKSGLPSDRFSAERTGGSVSTLTIQRTQQEDSAVYLCASSLATRQGGQFFGPGTRLTVL.

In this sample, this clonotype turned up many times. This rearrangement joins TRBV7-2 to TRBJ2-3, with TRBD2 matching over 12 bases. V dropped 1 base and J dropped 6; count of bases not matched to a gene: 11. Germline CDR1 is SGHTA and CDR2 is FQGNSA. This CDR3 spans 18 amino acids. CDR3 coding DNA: TGTGCCAGCAGCTTAGATCAACTACTAGCGGGAGGTGGTGATACGCAGTATTTT. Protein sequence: CASSLDQLLAGGGDTQYF.

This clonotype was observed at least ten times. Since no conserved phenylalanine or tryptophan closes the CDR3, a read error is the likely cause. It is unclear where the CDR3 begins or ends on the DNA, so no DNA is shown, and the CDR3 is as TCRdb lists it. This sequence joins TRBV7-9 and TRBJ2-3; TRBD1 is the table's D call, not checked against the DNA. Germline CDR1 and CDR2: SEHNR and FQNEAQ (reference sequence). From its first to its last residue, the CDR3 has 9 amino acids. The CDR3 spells CASSLDMGL.

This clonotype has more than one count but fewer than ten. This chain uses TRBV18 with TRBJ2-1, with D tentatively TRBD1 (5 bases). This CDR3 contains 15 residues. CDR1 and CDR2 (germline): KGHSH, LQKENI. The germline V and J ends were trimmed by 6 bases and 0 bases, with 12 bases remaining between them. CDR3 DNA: TGTGCCAGCTCCCCTCAAGGGGCCTCCTACAATGAGCAGTTCTTC. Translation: CASSPQGASYNEQFF. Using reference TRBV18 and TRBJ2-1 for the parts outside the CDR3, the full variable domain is NAGVMQNPRHLVRRRGQEARLRCSPMKGHSHVYWYRQLPEEGLKFMVYLQKENIIDESGMPKERFSAEFPKEGPSILRIQQVVRGDSAAYFCASSPQGASYNEQFFGPGTRLTVL.